Reported below is one T cell receptor beta chain. No antigen is known for it. Together with a sample-barcoded 5' primer, a J-beta primer mix was included in a second PCR lasting about 7 to 12 cycles. With 12 random nucleotides, a template-switch adaptor tagged each individual cDNA molecule. Using its own MiXCR run on the 5' RACE reads, TCRdb lists one record per CDR3 protein. The table has 790,000 or so distinct CDR3 sequences, approximately 53% seen once. Drawing of peripheral blood yielded about 10 milliliters from each donor. Per sample, extraction of total RNA gave at least 5.5 micrograms in every case. This sample was taken from a study of blood T cells in healthy people across ages. The germline CDR1 and CDR2 sequences are LGHNA and YSLEER. There are 17 residues in the CDR3. V was clipped by 1 base and J by 5 bases, with 20 bases between them. Study results and limitations: Higher naive T cell percentage went strongly together with higher TCR beta diversity.

The receptor was isolated from a man in his forties in good health. This chain connects TRBV4-3 to TRBJ1-2; weak D call: TRBD1 (5 bases). Sequenced input: blood. In DNA, the CDR3 is TGCGCCAGCAGCCAAGCGGCCCTCGACAGAGGAGGATATGGCTACACCTTC. This codes for CASSQAALDRGGYGYTF.